The 26 T cell receptor beta chains listed next were all sequenced from one sample in a study of T cell clonality in common variable immunodeficiency. Assay: immunoSEQ multiplex PCR; the TCRdb copy retains only in-frame clones and omits some. The table lists around 57,000 clones, with no singletons. Sequencing was carried out using peripheral blood mononuclear cells. The source is a person between 18 and 70 years old in good health.

At least ten counts were recorded for this clone. The read ends 3 residues early relative to the CDR3; the germline J gene fills the gap. Other DNA sequences in this sample translate to the same CDR3. The chain recombines TRBV6-1 with TRBJ1-3, with a possible D match to TRBD1 (6 bases). Per the germline V gene, CDR1 is MNHNS and CDR2 is SASEGT. V lost 6 bases to trimming and J lost 4 bases, with 19 bases between them. There are 16 residues in the CDR3. This CDR3 reads CASREYTGSLGNTIYF. The sequenced part of the CDR3 DNA is TGTGCCAGCAGAGAATACACAGGGTCTCTGGGAAACACC.

This clone was counted many times. The read ends 3 residues early relative to the CDR3; the germline J gene fills the gap. The V gene is TRBV6-2 or TRBV6-3, the J gene TRBJ2-1, with 10 positions matching TRBD2. The CDR3 is 17 amino acids. In germline, CDR1 is MNHEY, CDR2 SVGEGT. The V and J ends lost 4 bases and 3 bases, in that order; junction bases with no gene match: 9. CDR3 DNA, as far as it was read: TGTGCCAGCAGTTTCGGGGTAGCGGGAGGTTTCTACAATGAG. Encoded protein: CASSFGVAGGFYNE. The whole CDR3 protein reads CASSFGVAGGFYNEQFF.

This clone was found many times. With the read ending 3 residues before the CDR3 end, the germline J gene is used to fill in that end. The V gene is TRBV23-1, the J gene TRBJ1-2; weak D call: TRBD1 (5 bases). TRBV23-1 is an open reading frame, and its role is uncertain. The CDR3 covers 13 residues. CDR3 region: CASSPSPGLRYTF. Partial CDR3 DNA: TGCGCCAGCAGTCCTTCGCCAGGGTTACGC.

This clone was found a few times. The read stops 3 residues short of the end of the CDR3; the missing end is completed from the germline J gene. V gene TRBV7-2 combines with J gene TRBJ2-3, with D hard to call. This CDR3 has 12 residues. Germline CDR1 SGHTA, CDR2 FQGNSA. CDR3: CASSSNLETQYF. The DNA read from the CDR3 is TGTGCCAGCAGCAGCAACTTAGAGACG.

To note about this clone: The CDR3 end is not reached by the read, which stops 3 residues before it; the germline J gene fills it in. The V and J genes are TRBV18 and TRBJ2-2; 7 bases match TRBD1. CDR3 size: 16 residues. Germline V CDR1 and CDR2: KGHSH, LQKENI. The sequenced part of the CDR3 DNA is TGTGCCAGCTCACCAACACAGGGGTCCGCTAATGAAAAG. Protein product: CASSPTQGSANEK. In full, the CDR3 is CASSPTQGSANEKLFF.

This clone showed up many times. CDR3 DNA (partial): TGTGCCTGGCAAGTAGGGGGCGAAGGGTCACCG. It codes for CAWQVGGEGSP. The whole CDR3 is CAWQVGGEGSPLFF. V gene TRBV30 combines with J gene TRBJ2-2, with 7 bases matching TRBD1. Read data end 3 residues before the CDR3 end; the end is taken from the germline J gene. The CDR3 has 14 residues. Germline CDR1 and CDR2: GTSNPN and SVGIG (reference sequence).

There are many counts of this clone. CDR3 amino acids: CASSQTDKNIQYF. CDR3 DNA, as far as it was read: TGTGCCAGCAGCCAGACAGACAAAAACATT. The chain combines TRBV7-9 with TRBJ2-4; D might be TRBD1 (5 bases). Read data end 3 residues before the CDR3 end; the end is taken from the germline J gene. The germline V gene encodes CDR1 SEHNR and CDR2 FQNEAQ (reference sequence). Trimming cost V 5 bases and J 3 bases, with 8 bases left between them. CDR3 length: 13 residues.

This clone has a count of ten or more. Read coverage stops 3 residues before the CDR3 terminus; the germline J gene supplies the remainder. The chain combines TRBV19 with TRBJ2-1, with 7 bases that match TRBD2. This CDR3 spans 15 amino acids. With V trimmed by 6 bases and J by 0 bases, 5 bases remained unmatched. The germline V gene encodes CDR1 LNHDA and CDR2 SQIVND (reference sequence). CDR3 amino acids: CASRGGGSSYNEQFF. The covered CDR3 bases are TGTGCCAGTAGGGGTGGCGGGAGCTCCTACAATGAG.

This clone was seen ten or more times. The DNA ends 3 residues before the CDR3 does, and the rest of the CDR3 is filled in from the germline J gene. The rearrangement uses TRBV20-1 and TRBJ1-5; 9 bases are a match to TRBD1. V was pared by 3 bases and J by 6 bases, with 3 bases of the junction left unmatched. The CDR3 runs 13 residues. Germline V gene data show CDR1 as DFQATT and CDR2 as SNEGSKA (reference sequence). The part of the CDR3 DNA that was read is TGCAGTGCTAGCCGGGGACAGGGTCAGCCC. This translates into CSASRGQGQP. The complete CDR3 reads CSASRGQGQPQHF.

There are many counts of this clone. The CDR3 end lies 3 residues beyond the end of the read and is filled in from the germline J gene. The genes are TRBV5-1 and TRBJ2-7; possible D gene TRBD1, 5 bases. The CDR3 is 13 residues long. Trimming stripped 5 bases from V and 2 bases from J, with 11 bases between. The germline V gene has CDR1 SGHRS and CDR2 YFSETQ. The part of the CDR3 DNA that was read is TGCGCCAGCAGTACAGGTCCCGCCTACGAG. It is translated as CASSTGPAYE. The full CDR3 protein reads CASSTGPAYEQYF. The full variable domain, rest sourced from reference TRBV5-1 and TRBJ2-7, is KAGVTQTPRYLIKTRGQQVTLSCSPISGHRSVSWYQQTPGQGLQFLFEYFSETQRNKGNFPGRFSGRQFSNSRSEMNVSTLELGDSALYLCASSTGPAYEQYFGPGTRLTVT.

This clone was counted at least ten times. Read coverage stops 3 residues before the CDR3 terminus; the germline J gene supplies the remainder. The genes are TRBV5-1 and TRBJ2-2, with D possibly matching TRBD1 (5 bases). The CDR3 has 16 residues. Germline CDR1 SGHRS, CDR2 YFSETQ. The part of the CDR3 DNA that was read is TGCGCCAGCAGCCCCTTTTCCCGCTCTGGGGCCAACGTG. Residues: CASSPFSRSGANV. The full CDR3 reads CASSPFSRSGANVLFF.

Ten or more counts support this clone. The missing CDR3 end, 3 residues past where the read stops, is filled in from the germline J gene. V gene TRBV2 combines with J gene TRBJ2-1; 9 nucleotides match TRBD2. Germline-derived CDR1 and CDR2 are SNHLY and FYNNEI. With V trimmed by 6 bases and J by 2 bases, 5 bases remained unmatched. The CDR3 extends over 15 amino acids. The chain's CDR3 is CASRGGLAPYNEQFF. The sequenced part of the CDR3 DNA is TGTGCCAGCAGGGGGGGACTAGCCCCCTACAATGAG.

This clone was detected only a few times. Read sequence stops 3 residues before the CDR3 end, and the germline J gene provides the missing end. The V call is TRBV7-8, the J call TRBJ1-2; D may be TRBD1 (6 bases). Germline loops: CDR1 SGHVS, CDR2 FQNEAQ. The CDR3 length is 12 residues. Trimming pared 5 bases from V and 4 bases from J, leaving 8 bases between. The CDR3 is CASSLDSYGYTF. CDR3 DNA, as far as it was read: TGTGCCAGCAGCCTGGACAGCTATGGC.

This clone appeared many times. The CDR3 end is not reached by the read, which stops 3 residues before it; the germline J gene fills it in. This chain links TRBV30 with TRBJ1-2, with TRBD1 matching 7 bases. Germline lookup yields CDR1 GTSNPN and CDR2 SVGIG (reference sequence). CDR3 length equals 16 residues. V dropped 2 bases and J dropped 7; count of bases not matched to a gene: 16. CDR3 DNA, as far as it was read: TGTGCCTGGAGTACCCCTTTGACAGGGATCACTGCTGGC. The encoded protein is CAWSTPLTGITAG. The entire CDR3 protein is CAWSTPLTGITAGYTF.

Regarding this clone: With the read ending 3 residues before the CDR3 end, the germline J gene is used to fill in that end. The gene calls are TRBV7-2 and TRBJ2-3; 10 nucleotides line up with TRBD2. The CDR3 covers 15 residues. The V gene's germline CDR1 is SGHTA and CDR2 FQGNSA. The sequenced CDR3 bases are TGTGCCAGCAGCCTTCGAGCGGGAGGGCAAGAGACG. Translation gives CASSLRAGGQET. The whole CDR3 sequence reads CASSLRAGGQETQYF.

Comment on this clone: The CDR3 end falls 3 residues outside the read, so it is completed with the germline J gene. This chain links TRBV19 with TRBJ2-2; no clear D gene. The CDR3 loop spans 14 amino acids. Looked up from germline, CDR1 is LNHDA and CDR2 is SQIVND (reference sequence). The covered CDR3 bases are TGTGCCAGTACCAAGAACAGAGAGGATTCACCG. It encodes CASTKNREDSP. The full-length CDR3 reads as CASTKNREDSPLFF.

The table lists this clone with many counts. Read sequence stops 3 residues before the CDR3 end, and the germline J gene provides the missing end. The chain links TRBV30 to TRBJ1-2, with TRBD1 identical over 7 bases. Trimming cost V 0 bases and J 4 bases; bases outside gene matches: 2. The CDR3 length is 13 residues. CDR1 GTSNPN and CDR2 SVGIG come from the germline V gene (reference sequence). The CDR3 sequence is CAWSVGGSYGYTF. CDR3 DNA (partial): TGTGCCTGGAGTGTAGGGGGCAGCTATGGC.

This clone was detected many times. The CDR3 end falls 3 residues outside the read, so it is completed with the germline J gene. The rearrangement uses TRBV7-3 and TRBJ1-4; no reliable D call. CDR3 length: 13 residues. In germline, CDR1 is SGHTA, CDR2 FQGTGA. The CDR3 protein is CASSLAGSGPLFF. CDR3 bases read: TGTGCCAGCAGCTTGGCTGGGAGCGGGCCA.

This clone was counted at least ten times. The read gets to within 3 residues of the CDR3 end, and the germline J gene fills in the rest. The rearrangement joins TRBV6-2 or TRBV6-3 to TRBJ1-1, with D perhaps TRBD1 (5 bases). The CDR3 consists of 15 residues. CDR1 is MNHEY and CDR2 is SVGEGT in the germline V gene. The germline V and J ends were trimmed by 2 bases and 1 base, with 11 bases remaining between them. This CDR3 reads CASSYGEGSNTEAFF. The covered CDR3 bases are TGTGCCAGCAGTTACGGCGAGGGGTCGAACACTGAA.

This clone has only a few counts. With the read ending 3 residues before the CDR3 end, the germline J gene is used to fill in that end. This rearrangement joins TRBV19 to TRBJ1-2; 7 bases map to TRBD1. The CDR3 is 15 amino acids. Germline lookup yields CDR1 LNHDA and CDR2 SQIVND (reference sequence). The CDR3 bases that were read are TGTGCCAGTAGTCCACGACAGGGTTGGACAGATACC. Residues: CASSPRQGWTDT. The entire CDR3 protein is CASSPRQGWTDTYTF.

This clone was seen only a few times. The DNA ends 3 residues before the CDR3 does, and the rest of the CDR3 is filled in from the germline J gene. The chain recombines TRBV7-6 with TRBJ2-2; TRBD2 might be the D (5 bases). CDR1 and CDR2 (germline): SGHVS, FNYEAQ. CDR3 length: 15 amino acids. Trimming pared 7 bases from V and 0 bases from J, leaving 12 bases between. CDR3 in amino acids: CASTKAETNTGELFF. The CDR3 DNA, read in part, is TGTGCCAGCACCAAAGCGGAGACGAACACCGGGGAG.

Worth noting for this clone: Sequencing ends 3 residues short of the CDR3 end; the germline J gene provides the rest. The chain recombines TRBV30 with TRBJ2-4; TRBD1 is a possible D gene (5 bases). CDR3 length equals 11 residues. Germline V gene lookup returns CDR1 GTSNPN and CDR2 SVGIG (reference sequence). The chain's CDR3 is CASQENYGQYF. Partial CDR3 DNA: TGTGCCTCACAGGAGAACTATGGT.

This clone was counted many times. Read data end 3 residues before the CDR3 end; the end is taken from the germline J gene. The genes are TRBV30 and TRBJ2-5; 13 bases fit TRBD2. The CDR3 spans 16 residues. Germline CDR1 GTSNPN, CDR2 SVGIG (reference sequence). J lost 0 bases, V lost 1 base, and 2 bases had no gene match. The part of the CDR3 DNA that was read is TGTGCCTGGAGTGCCGGACTAGCGGGAGACCAAGAGACC. Amino acid sequence: CAWSAGLAGDQET. The entire CDR3 protein is CAWSAGLAGDQETQYF.

This clone occurred a few times. With the read ending 3 residues before the CDR3 end, the germline J gene is used to fill in that end. The chain recombines TRBV20-1 with TRBJ2-1; 10 bases align to TRBD2. CDR1 and CDR2 from the germline V gene are DFQATT and SNEGSKA (reference sequence). Trimming cost V 1 base and J 6 bases; bases outside gene matches: 9. CDR3 length: 16 residues. The sequenced part of the CDR3 DNA is TGCAGTGCTAGAGTGGGAGCGGGAGGGCCTATCAATGAG. Protein product: CSARVGAGGPINE. From start to end, the CDR3 is CSARVGAGGPINEQFF.

This clone has at least ten counts. The CDR3 end falls 3 residues outside the read, so it is completed with the germline J gene. The chain has TRBV6-2 or TRBV6-3 and TRBJ1-1; 7 bases are shared with TRBD1. The CDR3 is 17 amino acids. V shed 5 bases, J shed 3 bases, and the junction held 15 bases outside the gene matches. Germline V lookup: CDR1 MNHEY, CDR2 SVGEGT. The covered CDR3 bases are TGTGCCAGCAGTCCCAACACAAACAGGGGACGGTACACTGAA. Its translation is CASSPNTNRGRYTE. The full-length CDR3 reads as CASSPNTNRGRYTEAFF.

This clone came up many times. The read terminates 3 residues ahead of where the CDR3 ends, so the germline J gene completes it. The rearrangement links TRBV13 to TRBJ2-1; 14 bases map to TRBD2. The CDR3 is 17 amino acids. Trimming removed 5 bases from V and 8 bases from J; junction bases left unmatched: 11. CDR1 is PRHDT and CDR2 is FYEKMQ in the germline V gene (reference sequence). The part of the CDR3 DNA that was read is TGTGCCAGCAGCACCTACATGGGACTAGCGGGAGTAGATGAG. Residues: CASSTYMGLAGVDE. The complete CDR3 protein is CASSTYMGLAGVDEQFF.